This T cell receptor beta chain stems from a study of CD8 T cells in Susac syndrome. Points from the study as a whole: As the study acknowledged, the number of individuals in its TCR sequencing and HLA analysis was relatively small.

Random hexamers were used to reverse transcribe an amount of roughly 0.5 to 1 ug RNA. Multiplex immunoSEQ PCR targeted 54 Vbeta and 13 Jbeta TCR beta segments. One entry per CDR3 protein, called by TCRdb with MiXCR from the immunoSEQ multiplex PCR reads. Here the sample spans 150,000 to 200,000 distinct CDR3 sequences, 93% being singletons. This clonotype was seen a single time. The target antigen is unknown. This CDR3 is 13 amino acids long. Trimming cost V 4 bases and J 3 bases, with 10 bases left between them. Germline V gene sequence: CDR1 LGHDT, CDR2 YNNKEL (reference sequence). The multiple sclerosis control group consisted of treatment-naive patients whose relapsing-remitting disease, which was either stable or active, fulfilled revised McDonald criteria. Both CD4+ and CD8+ T cells were negatively isolated, and TEMRA cells underwent FACS enrichment.

This TCR was sampled from a human donor with multiple sclerosis. V gene TRBV3-1 combines with J gene TRBJ2-7, with D uncertain. The source material was CD4+ T cells from PBMCs. As DNA, the CDR3 is TGTGCCAGCAGCCCCCGTCCCCTCTACGAGCAGTACTTC. It yields the protein CASSPRPLYEQYF.